The source of this T cell receptor (beta chain) is a study of blood T cell repertoires in COVID-19. Background on the study: Some COVID-19 samples were acute and others convalescent; all came from the United States, Italy and Spain. PBMCs, B-cell-depleted T cells, or T cells provided the cDNA or gDNA that made up the material.

The CDR3 is 12 residues long. CDR1 is MGHDK, CDR2 SYGVNS, per germline. Trimming removed 5 bases from V and 4 bases from J, with 8 bases in between. Authors' methods: Nucleated cell number was recorded as an estimate derived from reference gene primer amplification. Here immunoSEQ multiplex PCR was the method, and the copy in TCRdb shows in-frame clones only, minus some. That table gives V, J and clone size, and the DNA gave D and trimming. The sample yields 150,000 to 180,000 clones, over 60% seen once. The rearrangement joins TRBV25-1 to TRBJ1-1; D gene ambiguous. The receptor comes from a woman older than 75 with acute or convalescent COVID-19. The sequenced material came from peripheral blood. For the CDR3, the DNA is TGTGCCAGCAGTTCAGCGGGCACTGAAGCTTTCTTT. Translation: CASSSAGTEAFF.